A selection of T cell receptor beta chains follows, all from one sample in a study of post-analysis software for immune sequencing data. Each CDR3 protein gets one entry after TCRdb re-called the PCR reads with MiXCR. The sample includes roughly 410,000 distinct CDR3 sequences, 30% to 45% seen only once; the top ten take roughly 13%. Material: blood. The source of these receptors is a girl under 18 with multiple sclerosis. CDR3s include the opening cysteine and the closing phenylalanine or tryptophan. A D gene is named only where the DNA matches it firmly. The size field is filled for only some rows; it gives once, few, many or a size class.

TRBV6-6	.	TRBJ1-4	.	CASTPGGIYEKLFF	TGTGCCAGCACCCCGGGGGGCATCTATGAAAAACTGTTTTTT
TRBV29-1	.	TRBJ2-2	.	CRAYRDTGELFF	TGCCGCGCGTACAGGGACACCGGGGAGCTGTTTTTT
TRBV7-9	few	TRBJ1-2	TRBD1	CASTPTGGSLQSYGYTF	TGTGCCAGCACGCCGACAGGGGGCAGTTTACAAAGCTATGGCTACACCTTC
TRBV18	once	TRBJ2-1	TRBD1	CASSPPETGGDEQFF	TGTGCCAGCTCACCACCGGAGACAGGGGGCGATGAGCAGTTCTTC
TRBV7-9	few	TRBJ2-7	.	CASSPPRGYEQYF	TGTGCCAGCAGCCCCCCCAGAGGCTACGAGCAGTACTTC
TRBV7-2	few	TRBJ2-1	.	CASSLVRTAYNEQFF	TGTGCCAGCAGCTTAGTCAGGACCGCATACAATGAGCAGTTCTTC
TRBV5-5	.	TRBJ1-1	TRBD1	CASNQGGRNTEAFF	TGTGCCAGCAACCAGGGGGGGCGGAACACTGAAGCTTTCTTT
TRBV3-1	.	TRBJ1-2	.	CASSQEASNYGYTF	TGTGCCAGCAGCCAAGAAGCCTCTAACTATGGCTACACCTTC
TRBV7-9	few	TRBJ2-7	.	CASSLTRVGYYEQYF	TGTGCCAGCAGCCTTACGCGGGTGGGGTACTACGAACAGTACTTC
TRBV6-5	.	TRBJ1-1	.	CASSPIWNLRDTEAFF	TGTGCCAGCAGTCCCATCTGGAACCTGAGGGACACTGAAGCTTTCTTT
TRBV10-3	.	TRBJ2-5	TRBD2	CAISESGGGQGETQYF	TGTGCCATCAGTGAGTCGGGCGGGGGTCAGGGAGAGACCCAGTACTTC
TRBV6-5	.	TRBJ2-7	.	CASSLGRADCYEQYF	TGTGCCAGCAGTCTTGGGCGCGCGGACTGCTACGAGCAGTACTTC
TRBV11-2	.	TRBJ2-7	.	CASSPRLEGSYEQYF	TGTGCCAGCAGCCCCCGGCTTGAAGGATCCTACGAGCAGTACTTC
TRBV10-3	few	TRBJ2-7	TRBD1	CAISGTEYEQYF	TGTGCCATCAGCGGGACAGAGTACGAGCAGTACTTC
TRBV4-1	.	TRBJ1-6	.	CASSQVELGGISPLHF	TGCGCCAGCAGCCAAGTGGAGCTAGGTGGTATTTCACCCCTCCACTTT
TRBV12-3/TRBV12-4	.	TRBJ1-1	.	CASSLGLSTEAFF	TGTGCCAGCAGTTTAGGACTGTCGACTGAAGCTTTCTTT
TRBV4-1	.	TRBJ2-5	TRBD1	CASSPRQGNQETQYF	TGCGCCAGCAGCCCGAGACAGGGGAACCAAGAGACCCAGTACTTC
TRBV12-3/TRBV12-4	.	TRBJ1-2	.	CASSLLLWSGYTF	TGTGCCAGCAGTTTATTACTCTGGAGTGGCTACACCTTC
TRBV6-5	few	TRBJ2-3	.	CASSRRRGGDTQYF	TGTGCCAGCAGTCGTCGGCGGGGTGGAGATACGCAGTATTTT
TRBV7-8	.	TRBJ2-7	TRBD1	CASSLDERAGGEQYF	TGTGCCAGCAGCTTAGATGAGAGGGCAGGGGGCGAGCAGTACTTC
TRBV4-2	few	TRBJ2-7	TRBD1	CASSSQTGQAYEQYF	TGTGCCAGCAGCTCCCAGACAGGGCAGGCCTACGAGCAGTACTTC
TRBV5-4	.	TRBJ2-3	.	CASSEWDTQYF	TGTGCCAGCAGCGAGTGGGATACGCAGTATTTT
TRBV5-6	.	TRBJ2-3	.	CASSFGPWAGEDTQYF	TGTGCCAGCAGCTTCGGTCCCTGGGCCGGGGAGGATACGCAGTATTTT
TRBV5-1	few	TRBJ1-4	TRBD1	CASSLGYRGSPTNEKLFF	TGCGCCAGCAGCCTCGGTTACAGGGGGTCCCCAACTAATGAAAAACTGTTTTTT
TRBV27	.	TRBJ2-7	TRBD1	CASSPGPGQGIYEQYF	TGTGCCAGCAGCCCCGGACCGGGACAGGGAATCTACGAGCAGTACTTC
TRBV11-1	few	TRBJ1-1	.	CASSPQIGNTEAFF	TGTGCCAGCAGCCCACAGATTGGAAACACTGAAGCTTTCTTT
TRBV29-1	.	TRBJ1-1	.	CSALNRDTEAFF	TGCAGCGCCCTAAATCGTGACACTGAAGCTTTCTTT
TRBV6-5	.	TRBJ2-3	.	CASSYLGTDTQYF	TGTGCCAGCAGTTACCTGGGGACAGATACGCAGTATTTT
TRBV6-5	.	TRBJ1-2	TRBD1	CASSYSGTGGIYGYTF	TGTGCCAGCAGTTACTCAGGGACAGGGGGAATCTATGGCTACACCTTC
TRBV20-1	.	TRBJ2-7	.	CSAREATGRNEQYF	TGCAGTGCTAGAGAAGCGACAGGGAGGAACGAGCAGTACTTC